Shown below are 17 T cell receptor beta chains from a single sample sequenced in a study of cytomegalovirus exposure and HLA in healthy donors. The PCR had 60 Vbeta and 13 Jbeta primers. Assay used: immunoSEQ multiplex PCR; TCRdb lists only in-frame clones, some missing. Of more than 90,000 clones in the sample, 78% were seen once. The sequencing sample was made of PBMCs. The origin of the receptors is a woman in her thirties or forties in good health and CMV-seronegative.

The chain carries TRBV19 and TRBJ1-1, with a possible D match to TRBD1 (5 bases). Per germline, CDR1 LNHDA and CDR2 SQIVND (reference sequence). The length of the CDR3 is 17 residues. Trimming took 6 bases from V and 5 from J, leaving 25 bases between them. The CDR3 bases are TGTGCCAGTAGCCCAGGTGGCCGGGGGGGAAGGTGGACTGAAGCTTTCTTT. This encodes CASSPGGRGGRWTEAFF. The variable domain in full, completed from reference TRBV19 and TRBJ1-1, reads DGGITQSPKYLFRKEGQNVTLSCEQNLNHDAMYWYRQDPGQGLRLIYYSQIVNDFQKGDIAEGYSVSREKKESFPLTVTSAQKNPTAFYLCASSPGGRGGRWTEAFFGQGTRLTVV.

V and J are TRBV28 and TRBJ2-3; 12 bases map to TRBD2. The germline gives CDR1 MDHEN, CDR2 SYDVKM. Trimming removed 8 bases from V and 0 bases from J; junction bases left unmatched: 9. The CDR3 contains 17 residues. The CDR3 coding sequence is TGTGCCAGCTCAGTCCTAGCGGGAGGGTGGAGCACAGATACGCAGTATTTT. This sequence encodes CASSVLAGGWSTDTQYF.

J is TRBJ1-2 and V is TRBV15; 9 bases map to TRBD1. With 0 bases clipped from V and 8 bases from J, the junction kept 10 bases outside the gene matches. Germline V gene lookup returns CDR1 LNHNV and CDR2 YYDKDF (reference sequence). The CDR3 runs to 16 residues. The CDR3 region has the DNA TGTGCCACCAGCAGAGAGATACAGGGGGCGAATAGGGGCTACACCTTC. Encoded protein: CATSREIQGANRGYTF.

The chain carries TRBV13 and TRBJ2-7, with 9 bases fitting TRBD2. The CDR3 is 15 residues long. Germline CDR1 PRHDT, CDR2 FYEKMQ (reference sequence). V lost 0 bases, J lost 3 bases, and 3 bases stayed unmatched. The CDR3 sequence: CASSLGRTSVYEQYF. As DNA, the CDR3 is TGTGCCAGCAGCTTAGGACGGACTAGCGTCTACGAGCAGTACTTC.

The rearrangement joins TRBV9 to TRBJ2-3; D might be TRBD2 (5 bases). The germline V gene has CDR1 SGDLS and CDR2 YYNGEE. With 0 bases removed from V and 5 bases from J, the gap between germline ends came to 16 bases. The CDR3 runs 16 residues. CDR3 amino acids: CASSVGTGFGGDTQYF. The DNA for the CDR3 is TGTGCCAGCAGCGTAGGAACGGGATTCGGTGGAGATACGCAGTATTTT.

The V call is TRBV29-1, the J call TRBJ1-2; 7 nucleotides align to TRBD1. CDR3 length: 15 residues. V shed 5 bases and J 5 bases; nucleotides not matched to a gene: 14. The germline V gene has CDR1 SQVTM and CDR2 ANQGSEA. The DNA for the CDR3 is TGCAGCGTTCTCGGGACAGCTGACAATCGTTATGGCTACACCTTC. Translated, it gives CSVLGTADNRYGYTF.

The chain recombines TRBV2 with TRBJ2-1; TRBD2 agrees at 9 bases. The CDR3 has 14 residues. Germline CDR1 reads SNHLY; CDR2 reads FYNNEI. The V and J ends lost 6 bases and 12 bases, in that order; junction bases with no gene match: 12. In DNA form, the CDR3 reads TGTGCCAGCAGGGCTAGCGGGATAATCAGGGGGCAGTTCTTC. Its protein product is CASRASGIIRGQFF.

Points on this clone: The junction departs from the called germline gene at one end, perhaps through a read error. The V call is TRBV4-1, the J call TRBJ1-5; the D is unclear. Germline CDR1 is MGHRA and CDR2 is YSYEKL. The CDR3 is made up of 16 amino acids. The CDR3 protein is CASSQDPWNSNQPQHF. The CDR3 nucleotides are TGCGCCAGCAGCCAAGATCCGTGGAATAGCAATCAGCCTCAGCATTTT.

The chain combines TRBV27 with TRBJ1-5, with TRBD1 as a possible D gene (6 bases). This CDR3 contains 15 residues. Germline assignment: CDR1 MNHEY and CDR2 SMNVEV (reference sequence). V lost 6 bases and J lost 0, with 12 bases in between. In DNA form, the CDR3 reads TGTGCCAGCAGACAGGGCCCTTATAGCAATCAGCCCCAGCATTTT. Translating gives CASRQGPYSNQPQHF.

This clone occurred many times. The chain carries TRBV5-6 and TRBJ1-4; TRBD1 matches 9 bases. Germline V CDR1 and CDR2: SGHDT, YYEEEE. The length of the CDR3 is 16 residues. V was clipped by 3 bases and J by 5 bases; unmatched bases: 8. The CDR3 DNA sequence: TGTGCCAGCAGCTCCGCAACAGGGGGCGCGAATGAAAAACTGTTTTTT. Translating gives CASSSATGGANEKLFF.

The rearrangement links TRBV29-1 to TRBJ2-5, with D possibly TRBD2 on 5 matching bases. Between the trimmed V and J ends, which lost 6 bases and 11 bases, there was a span of 16 bases. The CDR3 is made up of 11 amino acids. Germline lookup yields CDR1 SQVTM and CDR2 ANQGSEA. CDR3 bases: TGCAGCGTCGACGGGGAAGGTGAGCAGTACTTC. Encoded protein: CSVDGEGEQYF.

The rearrangement uses TRBV18 and TRBJ1-4; tentatively, D is TRBD1 (5 bases). From germline, CDR1 is KGHSH and CDR2 LQKENI. V lost 5 bases, J lost 7 bases, and 14 bases lay in between. CDR3 length equals 14 residues. The CDR3 region has the DNA TGTGCCAGCTCAACCCGGGACTTTACTGAAAAACTGTTTTTT. Translating gives CASSTRDFTEKLFF.

This clone has just one count. The V and J genes are TRBV7-9 and TRBJ2-5, with D possibly TRBD2 on 5 matching bases. CDR3 length equals 14 residues. The germline gives CDR1 SEHNR, CDR2 FQNEAQ (reference sequence). V dropped 11 bases and J dropped 2 bases, with 18 bases sitting between them. The CDR3 reads CAGQRPGGQETQYF. The CDR3 region has the DNA TGTGCCGGCCAGAGACCAGGAGGTCAAGAGACCCAGTACTTC.

This clone was detected once. CDR3 region: CSVRLAGYSGANVLTF. CDR3 DNA sequence: TGCAGCGTCAGACTAGCGGGGTACTCTGGGGCCAACGTCCTGACTTTC. The genes are TRBV29-1 and TRBJ2-6, with 11 nucleotides matching TRBD2. Per the germline V gene, CDR1 is SQVTM and CDR2 is ANQGSEA. The CDR3 length is 16 residues. V lost 6 bases and J lost 0; bases outside the gene matches: 4.

Only a few counts were recorded for this clone. This sequence joins TRBV6-6 and TRBJ1-1; D not resolved. Germline CDR1 reads MNHNY; CDR2 reads SVGAGI (reference sequence). Trimming left V 2 bases short and J 2 bases short, with 15 bases between. The CDR3 loop spans 16 amino acids. In nucleotides, the CDR3 is TGTGCCAGCAGTTACCCCGTAAATACAGCCAACACTGAAGCTTTCTTT. Translating gives CASSYPVNTANTEAFF.

V gene TRBV6-5 combines with J gene TRBJ1-1; 9 bases are a match to TRBD1. Germline CDR1 and CDR2: MNHEY and SVGAGI. This CDR3 spans 12 amino acids. J lost 10 bases, V lost 5 bases, and 5 bases had no gene match. CDR3 sequence reads: CASSAGQGPAFF. The CDR3 coding sequence is TGTGCCAGCAGTGCGGGACAGGGACCAGCTTTCTTT.

The rearrangement links TRBV15 to TRBJ1-5; tentative D call: TRBD1 (6 bases). Trimming took off 0 bases at V and 7 bases at J, with 10 bases between the two ends. This CDR3 is 14 amino acids long. CDR1 LNHNV and CDR2 YYDKDF come from the germline V gene (reference sequence). CDR3 region: CATSRDGQHQPQHF. The CDR3 nucleotides are TGTGCCACCAGCAGAGATGGACAGCACCAGCCCCAGCATTTT.